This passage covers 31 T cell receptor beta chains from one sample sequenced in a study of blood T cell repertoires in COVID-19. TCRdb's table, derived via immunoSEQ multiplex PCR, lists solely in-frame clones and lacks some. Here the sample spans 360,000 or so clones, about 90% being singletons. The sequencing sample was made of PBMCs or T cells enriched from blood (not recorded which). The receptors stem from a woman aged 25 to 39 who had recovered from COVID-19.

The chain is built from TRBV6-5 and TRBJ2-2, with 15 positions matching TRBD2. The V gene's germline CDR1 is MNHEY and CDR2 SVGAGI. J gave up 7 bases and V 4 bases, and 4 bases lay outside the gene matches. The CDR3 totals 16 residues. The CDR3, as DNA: TGTGCCAGCAGTTCTCCGGGACTAGCGGGAGGCGGGGAGCTGTTTTTT. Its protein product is CASSSPGLAGGGELFF.

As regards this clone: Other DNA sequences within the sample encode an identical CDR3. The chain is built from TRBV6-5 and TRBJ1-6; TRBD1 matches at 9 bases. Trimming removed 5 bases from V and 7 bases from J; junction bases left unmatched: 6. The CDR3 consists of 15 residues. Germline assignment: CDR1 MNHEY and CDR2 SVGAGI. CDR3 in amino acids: CASSPTGTGNSPLHF. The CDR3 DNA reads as TGTGCCAGCAGTCCTACCGGGACAGGGAATTCACCCCTCCACTTT.

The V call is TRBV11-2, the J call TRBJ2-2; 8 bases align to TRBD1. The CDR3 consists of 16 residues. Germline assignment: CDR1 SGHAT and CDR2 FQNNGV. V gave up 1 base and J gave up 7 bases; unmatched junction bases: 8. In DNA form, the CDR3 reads TGTGCCAGCAGCTTAGCCGACAGGGGCCGGGGCGGGGAGCTGTTTTTT. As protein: CASSLADRGRGGELFF.

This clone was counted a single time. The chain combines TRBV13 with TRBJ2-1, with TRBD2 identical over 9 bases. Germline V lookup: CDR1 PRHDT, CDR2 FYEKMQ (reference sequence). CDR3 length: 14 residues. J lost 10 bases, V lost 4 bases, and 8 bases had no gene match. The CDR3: CASSSTSGLGEQFF. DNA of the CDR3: TGTGCCAGCAGCTCGACTAGCGGCTTGGGGGAGCAGTTCTTC.

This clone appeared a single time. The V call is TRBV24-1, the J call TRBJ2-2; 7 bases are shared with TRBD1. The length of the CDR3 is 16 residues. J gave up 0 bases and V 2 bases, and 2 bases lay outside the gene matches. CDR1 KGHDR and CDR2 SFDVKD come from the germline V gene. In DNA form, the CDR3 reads TGTGCCACCAGTGATTGGACAGGAGCGAACACCGGGGAGCTGTTTTTT. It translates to CATSDWTGANTGELFF.

In DNA form, the CDR3 reads TGTGCCATCAAAGGCGGGAGAACGGGGGAGCAGTACTTC. Amino acids: CAIKGGRTGEQYF. This chain links TRBV10-3 with TRBJ2-7; 7 bases align to TRBD2. V gave up 7 bases and J gave up 7 bases; unmatched junction bases: 10. CDR3 length equals 13 residues. The germline CDR1 and CDR2 sequences are ENHRY and SYGVKD.

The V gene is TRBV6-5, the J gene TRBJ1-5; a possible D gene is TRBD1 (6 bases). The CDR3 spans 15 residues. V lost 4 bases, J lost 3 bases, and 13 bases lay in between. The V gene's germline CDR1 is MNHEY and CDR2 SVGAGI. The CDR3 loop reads CASSSGQGINQPQHF. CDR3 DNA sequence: TGTGCCAGCAGTTCGGGGCAGGGGATCAATCAGCCCCAGCATTTT.

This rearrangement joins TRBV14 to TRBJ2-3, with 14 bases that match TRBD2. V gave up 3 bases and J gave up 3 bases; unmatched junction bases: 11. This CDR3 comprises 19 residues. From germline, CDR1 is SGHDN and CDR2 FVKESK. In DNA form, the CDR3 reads TGTGCCAGCAGCCACGGGACTAGCGGGAGAAGTGTCATGACAGATACGCAGTATTTT. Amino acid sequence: CASSHGTSGRSVMTDTQYF.

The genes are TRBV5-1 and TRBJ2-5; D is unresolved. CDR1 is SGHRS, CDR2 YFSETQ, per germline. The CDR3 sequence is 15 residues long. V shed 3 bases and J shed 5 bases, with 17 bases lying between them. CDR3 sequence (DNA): TGCGCCAGCAGCTCCTCACTTCGAGCCGGGGAGACCCAGTACTTC. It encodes CASSSSLRAGETQYF.

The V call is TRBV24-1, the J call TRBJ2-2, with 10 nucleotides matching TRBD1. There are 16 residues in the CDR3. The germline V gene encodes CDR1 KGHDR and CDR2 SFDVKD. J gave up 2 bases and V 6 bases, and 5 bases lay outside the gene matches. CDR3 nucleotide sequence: TGTGCCACCAGTCGGACAGGGGGTCGTAACACCGGGGAGCTGTTTTTT. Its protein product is CATSRTGGRNTGELFF.

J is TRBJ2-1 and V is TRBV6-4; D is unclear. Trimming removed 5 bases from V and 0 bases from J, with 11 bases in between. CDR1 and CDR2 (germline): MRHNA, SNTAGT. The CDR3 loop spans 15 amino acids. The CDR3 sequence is CASSITDNSYNEQFF. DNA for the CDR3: TGTGCCAGCAGTATTACAGACAACTCCTACAATGAGCAGTTCTTC.

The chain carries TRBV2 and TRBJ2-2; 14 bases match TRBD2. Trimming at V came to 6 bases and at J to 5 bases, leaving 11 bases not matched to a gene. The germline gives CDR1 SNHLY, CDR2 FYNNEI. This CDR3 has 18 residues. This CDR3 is CASSQWGGLAGDTGELFF. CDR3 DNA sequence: TGTGCCAGCAGCCAATGGGGGGGACTAGCGGGAGATACCGGGGAGCTGTTTTTT.

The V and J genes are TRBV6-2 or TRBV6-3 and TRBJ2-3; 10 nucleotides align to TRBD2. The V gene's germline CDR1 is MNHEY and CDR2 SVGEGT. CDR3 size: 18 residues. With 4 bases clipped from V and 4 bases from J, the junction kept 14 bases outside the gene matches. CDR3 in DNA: TGTGCCAGCAGTTCCATCCGGTCTAGCGGGGGTCTCCCAGATACGCAGTATTTT. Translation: CASSSIRSSGGLPDTQYF.

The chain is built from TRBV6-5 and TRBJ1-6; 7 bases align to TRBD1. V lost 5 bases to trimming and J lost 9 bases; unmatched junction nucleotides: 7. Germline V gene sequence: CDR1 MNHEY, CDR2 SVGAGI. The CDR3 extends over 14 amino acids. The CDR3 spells CASSITGERSPLHF. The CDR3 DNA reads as TGTGCCAGCAGTATTACAGGGGAACGTTCACCCCTCCACTTT.

The CDR3 DNA follows: TGTGCCAGCAGTACCGGGACTAGCGGGTCCGGGGAGCTGTTTTTT. Amino acids: CASSTGTSGSGELFF. The chain links TRBV27 to TRBJ2-2, with 12 bases identical to TRBD2. Germline lookup yields CDR1 MNHEY and CDR2 SMNVEV (reference sequence). The CDR3 is made up of 15 amino acids. V shed 5 bases and J 6 bases; nucleotides not matched to a gene: 4.

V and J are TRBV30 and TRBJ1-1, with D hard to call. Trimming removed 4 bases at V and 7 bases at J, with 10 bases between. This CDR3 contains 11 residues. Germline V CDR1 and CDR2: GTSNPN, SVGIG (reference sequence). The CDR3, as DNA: TGTGCCTGGATGAGGCAGCTTGAAGCTTTCTTT. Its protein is CAWMRQLEAFF.

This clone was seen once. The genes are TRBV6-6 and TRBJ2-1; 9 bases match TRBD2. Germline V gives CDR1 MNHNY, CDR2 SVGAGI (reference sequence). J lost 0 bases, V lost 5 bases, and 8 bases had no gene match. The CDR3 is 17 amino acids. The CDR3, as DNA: TGTGCCAGCAGTCGCGGGAGGGCGGGAGGCTCCTACAATGAGCAGTTCTTC. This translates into CASSRGRAGGSYNEQFF.

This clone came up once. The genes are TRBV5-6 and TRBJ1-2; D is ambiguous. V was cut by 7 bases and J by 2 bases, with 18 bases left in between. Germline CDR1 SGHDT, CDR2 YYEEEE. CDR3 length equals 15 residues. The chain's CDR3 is CASHVGSSVNYGYTF. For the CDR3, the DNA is TGTGCCAGCCACGTTGGTTCGTCGGTAAACTATGGCTACACCTTC.

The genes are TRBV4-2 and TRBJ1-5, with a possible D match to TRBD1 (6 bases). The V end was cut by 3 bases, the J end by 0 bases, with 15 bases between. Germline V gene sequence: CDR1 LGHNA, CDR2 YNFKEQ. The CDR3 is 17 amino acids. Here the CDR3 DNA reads TGTGCCAGCAGCCACCTGGACAGCAGATATAGCAATCAGCCCCAGCATTTT. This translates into CASSHLDSRYSNQPQHF.

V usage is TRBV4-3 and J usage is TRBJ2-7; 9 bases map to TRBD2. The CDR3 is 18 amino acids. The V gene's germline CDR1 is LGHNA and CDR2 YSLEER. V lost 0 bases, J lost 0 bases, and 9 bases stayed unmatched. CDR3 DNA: TGCGCCAGCAGCCAAGATCTGGCTAGCGGGGATCGCTCCTACGAGCAGTACTTC. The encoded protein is CASSQDLASGDRSYEQYF.

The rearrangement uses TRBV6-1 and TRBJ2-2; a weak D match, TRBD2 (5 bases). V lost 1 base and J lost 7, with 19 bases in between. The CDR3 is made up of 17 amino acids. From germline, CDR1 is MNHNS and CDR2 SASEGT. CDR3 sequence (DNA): TGTGCCAGCAGTGAAGTTCTCGGAGGATCGTGGAGCGGGGAGCTGTTTTTT. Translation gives CASSEVLGGSWSGELFF.

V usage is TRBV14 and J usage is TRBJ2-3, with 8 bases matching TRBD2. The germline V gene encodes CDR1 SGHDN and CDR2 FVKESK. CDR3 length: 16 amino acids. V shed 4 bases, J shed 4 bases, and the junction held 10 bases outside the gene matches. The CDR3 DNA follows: TGTGCCAGCAGCCCCCTAGCGGGCTCTGAGCCAGATACGCAGTATTTT. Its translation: CASSPLAGSEPDTQYF.

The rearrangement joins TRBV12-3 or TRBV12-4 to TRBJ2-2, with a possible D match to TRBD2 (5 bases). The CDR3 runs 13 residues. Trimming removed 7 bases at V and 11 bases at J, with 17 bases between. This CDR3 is CASNPRNRGELFF. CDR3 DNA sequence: TGTGCCAGCAACCCGAGGAACCGGGGTGAGCTGTTTTTT.

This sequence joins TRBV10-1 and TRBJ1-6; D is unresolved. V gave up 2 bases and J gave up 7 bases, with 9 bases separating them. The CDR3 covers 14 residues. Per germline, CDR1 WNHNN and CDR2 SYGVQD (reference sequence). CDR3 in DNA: TGCGCCAGCAGTGAGGCCCGAGGAAATTCACCCCTCCACTTT. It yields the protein CASSEARGNSPLHF.

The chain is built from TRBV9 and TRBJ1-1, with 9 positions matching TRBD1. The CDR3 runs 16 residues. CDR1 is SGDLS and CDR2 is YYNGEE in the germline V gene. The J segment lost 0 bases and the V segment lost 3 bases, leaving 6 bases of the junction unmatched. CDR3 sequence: CASSAYRDRVNTEAFF. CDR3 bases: TGTGCCAGCAGCGCCTACCGGGACAGGGTGAACACTGAAGCTTTCTTT.

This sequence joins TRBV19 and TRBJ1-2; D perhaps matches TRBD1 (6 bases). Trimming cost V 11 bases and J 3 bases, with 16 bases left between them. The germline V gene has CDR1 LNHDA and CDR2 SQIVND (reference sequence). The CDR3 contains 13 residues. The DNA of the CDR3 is TGTGCCCGGGGGGCAGGGGTTGACTATGGCTACACCTTC. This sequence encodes CARGAGVDYGYTF.

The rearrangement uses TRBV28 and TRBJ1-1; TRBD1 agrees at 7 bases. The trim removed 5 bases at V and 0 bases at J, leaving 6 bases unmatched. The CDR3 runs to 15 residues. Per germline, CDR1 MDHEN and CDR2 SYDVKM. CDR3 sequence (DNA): TGTGCCAGCAGTAAGCTAGACAGGGTGAACACTGAAGCTTTCTTT. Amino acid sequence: CASSKLDRVNTEAFF.

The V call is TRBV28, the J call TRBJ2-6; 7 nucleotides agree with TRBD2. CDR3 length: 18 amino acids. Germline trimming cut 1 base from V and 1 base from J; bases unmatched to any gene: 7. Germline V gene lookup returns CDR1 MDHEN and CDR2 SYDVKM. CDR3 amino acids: CASSLYPRRESGANVLTF. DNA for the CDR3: TGTGCCAGCAGTTTATACCCTCGGCGGGAGTCTGGGGCCAACGTCCTGACTTTC.

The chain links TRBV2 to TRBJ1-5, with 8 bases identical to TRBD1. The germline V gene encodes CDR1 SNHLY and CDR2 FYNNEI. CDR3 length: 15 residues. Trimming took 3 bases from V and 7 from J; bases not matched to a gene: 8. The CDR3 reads CASSETGEEGQPQHF. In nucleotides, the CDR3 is TGTGCCAGCAGTGAGACAGGGGAAGAAGGACAGCCCCAGCATTTT.

This CDR3 reads CASSEYFGTDRSYEQYF. Written as DNA, the CDR3 is TGTGCCAGCAGTGAATATTTCGGCACAGACCGATCCTACGAGCAGTACTTC. The V call is TRBV25-1, the J call TRBJ2-7; D is undetermined. The CDR3 contains 17 residues. CDR1 and CDR2 from the germline V gene are MGHDK and SYGVNS. Trimming took 0 bases from V and 1 from J, leaving 16 bases between them.

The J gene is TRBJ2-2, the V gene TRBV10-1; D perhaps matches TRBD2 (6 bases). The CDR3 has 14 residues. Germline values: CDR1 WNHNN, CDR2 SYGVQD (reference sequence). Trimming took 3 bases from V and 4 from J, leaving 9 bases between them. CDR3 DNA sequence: TGCGCCAGCAGTGACGGGGGTGGCACCGGGGAGCTGTTTTTT. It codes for CASSDGGGTGELFF.